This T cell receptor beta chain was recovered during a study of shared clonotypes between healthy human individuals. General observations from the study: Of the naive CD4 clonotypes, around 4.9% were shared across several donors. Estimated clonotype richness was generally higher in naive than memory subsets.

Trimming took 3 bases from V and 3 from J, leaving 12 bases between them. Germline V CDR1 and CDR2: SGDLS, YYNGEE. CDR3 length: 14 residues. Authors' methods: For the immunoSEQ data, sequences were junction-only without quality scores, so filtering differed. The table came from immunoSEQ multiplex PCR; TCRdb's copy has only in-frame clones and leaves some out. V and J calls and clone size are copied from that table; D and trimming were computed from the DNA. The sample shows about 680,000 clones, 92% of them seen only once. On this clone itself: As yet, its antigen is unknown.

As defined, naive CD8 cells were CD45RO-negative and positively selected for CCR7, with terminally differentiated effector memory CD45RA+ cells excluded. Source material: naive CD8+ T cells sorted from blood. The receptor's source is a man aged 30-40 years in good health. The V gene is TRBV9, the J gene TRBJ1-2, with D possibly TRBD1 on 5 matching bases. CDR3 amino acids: CASSAQDYYYGYTF. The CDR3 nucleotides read TGTGCCAGCAGCGCACAGGATTACTACTATGGCTACACCTTC.